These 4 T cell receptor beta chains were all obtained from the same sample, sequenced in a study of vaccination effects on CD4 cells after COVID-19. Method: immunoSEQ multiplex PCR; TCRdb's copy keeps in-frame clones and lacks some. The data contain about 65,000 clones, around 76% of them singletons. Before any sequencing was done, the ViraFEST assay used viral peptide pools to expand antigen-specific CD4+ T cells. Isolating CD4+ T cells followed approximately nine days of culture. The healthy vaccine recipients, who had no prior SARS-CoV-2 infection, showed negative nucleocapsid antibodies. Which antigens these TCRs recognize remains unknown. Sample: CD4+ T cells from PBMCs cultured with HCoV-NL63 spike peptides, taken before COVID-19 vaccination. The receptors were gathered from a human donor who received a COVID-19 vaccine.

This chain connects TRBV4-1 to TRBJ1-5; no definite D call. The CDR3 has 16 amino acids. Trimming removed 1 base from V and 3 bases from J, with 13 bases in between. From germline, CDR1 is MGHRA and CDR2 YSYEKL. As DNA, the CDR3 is TGCGCCAGCAGCCAAGTTTTAAGTTTCCTCAATCAGCCCCAGCATTTT. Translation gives CASSQVLSFLNQPQHF.

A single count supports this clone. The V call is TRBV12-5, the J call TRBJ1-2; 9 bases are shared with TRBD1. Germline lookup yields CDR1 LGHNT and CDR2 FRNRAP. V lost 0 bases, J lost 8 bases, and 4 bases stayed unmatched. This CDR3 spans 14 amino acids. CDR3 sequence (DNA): TGTGCTAGTGGTTTGGTGAGACAGGGGGACGGCTACACCTTC. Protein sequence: CASGLVRQGDGYTF.

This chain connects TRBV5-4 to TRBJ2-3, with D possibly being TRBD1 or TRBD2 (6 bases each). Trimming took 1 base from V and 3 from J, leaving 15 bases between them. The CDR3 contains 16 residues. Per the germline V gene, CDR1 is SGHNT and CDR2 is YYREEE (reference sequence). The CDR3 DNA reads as TGTGCCAGCAGCTTGACAGGGACTTTCGGTACAGATACGCAGTATTTT. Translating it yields CASSLTGTFGTDTQYF.

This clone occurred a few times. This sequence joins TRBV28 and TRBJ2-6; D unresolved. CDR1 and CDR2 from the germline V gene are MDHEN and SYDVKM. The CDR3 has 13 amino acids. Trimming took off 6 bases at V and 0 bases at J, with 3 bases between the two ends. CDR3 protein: CASRLSGANVLTF. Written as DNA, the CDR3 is TGTGCCAGCAGGCTCTCTGGGGCCAACGTCCTGACTTTC.